Presented here are 10 T cell receptor beta chains from one specimen sequenced in a study of radiation and T cells in renal cell carcinoma (dated by TCRdb to about 2020). Sample time point, as interpreted from the label and publication: blood 2 weeks post-SBRT. The treatment or condition label for this specimen denotes: 15 Gy SBRT to primary tumor, nephrectomy 4 weeks later. Receptor libraries were prepared by the immunoSEQ multiplex PCR assay. The table comes from immuneACCESS by way of TCRdb, which keeps in-frame sequences with V and J called. Part of the clones is missing from these tables; in studies checked, under half for an unresolved V gene and the rest for unknown reasons. The sample table shows some 70,000 clones, and over 80% are seen once. Together, the top ten hold 5.8% of the sample. This sample comprised blood, obtained from a patient whose treatment included radiotherapy and nephrectomy. All receptors derive from a man in his 60s with renal cell carcinoma.

The J gene is TRBJ2-7, the V gene TRBV7-6; no definite D call. With 1 base removed from V and 4 bases from J, the gap between germline ends came to 11 bases. CDR1 is SGHVS, CDR2 FNYEAQ, per germline. The CDR3 is made up of 14 amino acids. Here the CDR3 DNA reads TGTGCCAGCAGCTTAGATCGGGTTGGGTACGAGCAGTACTTC. It codes for CASSLDRVGYEQYF.

The chain combines TRBV28 with TRBJ1-5; tentatively, D is TRBD1 (5 bases). Germline V gene data show CDR1 as MDHEN and CDR2 as SYDVKM. Trimming cost V 4 bases and J 3 bases, with 13 bases left between them. The CDR3 runs 15 residues. Here the CDR3 reads CASSSPRDFNQPQHF. The CDR3 nucleotides read TGTGCCAGCAGTTCCCCGCGGGACTTCAATCAGCCCCAGCATTTT.

The chain links TRBV27 to TRBJ2-5; D is unclear. The V gene's germline CDR1 is MNHEY and CDR2 SMNVEV (reference sequence). The CDR3 contains 15 residues. Trimming left V 5 bases short and J 1 base short, with 14 bases between. The CDR3 DNA reads TGTGCCAGCAGTCCCCAGATCTCAGTCCAAGAGACCCAGTACTTC. Protein product: CASSPQISVQETQYF.

The genes are TRBV18 and TRBJ1-5; no definite D call. Germline CDR1 and CDR2: KGHSH and LQKENI. The V end was cut by 5 bases, the J end by 2 bases, with 10 bases between. The CDR3 loop spans 14 amino acids. DNA for the CDR3: TGTGCCAGCTCATCGGAGCTTGGCAATCAGCCCCAGCATTTT. Translating gives CASSSELGNQPQHF.

The chain links TRBV29-1 to TRBJ2-1, with TRBD2 matching over 8 bases. V shed 4 bases and J 12 bases; nucleotides not matched to a gene: 5. Germline V CDR1 and CDR2: SQVTM, ANQGSEA. The CDR3 has 11 amino acids. This chain's CDR3 is CSVAGGGRQFF. CDR3 in DNA: TGCAGCGTTGCGGGAGGGGGACGGCAGTTCTTC.

The chain combines TRBV18 with TRBJ1-2; 12 nucleotides line up with TRBD1. Losses at the gene ends were 2 bases for V and 4 bases for J; bases not matched to a gene: 8. CDR1 is KGHSH and CDR2 is LQKENI in the germline V gene. CDR3 size: 17 residues. CDR3 residues: CASSPTAPGQGAYGYTF. DNA for the CDR3: TGTGCCAGCTCACCAACTGCTCCGGGACAGGGGGCCTATGGCTACACCTTC.

This clone has only a few counts. The chain carries TRBV7-9 and TRBJ1-1; D unresolved. The CDR3 runs to 13 residues. Trimming cost V 3 bases and J 5 bases, with 10 bases left between them. Germline V CDR1 and CDR2: SEHNR, FQNEAQ (reference sequence). DNA of the CDR3: TGTGCCAGCAGCTTGGAGGCCAGGACTGAAGCTTTCTTT. Its translation: CASSLEARTEAFF. Using reference TRBV7-9 and TRBJ1-1 for the parts outside the CDR3, the full variable domain is DTGVSQNPRHKITKRGQNVTFRCDPISEHNRLYWYRQTLGQGPEFLTYFQNEAQLEKSRLLSDRFSAERPKGSFSTLEIQRTEQGDSAMYLCASSLEARTEAFFGQGTRLTVV.

The chain recombines TRBV19 with TRBJ2-6; 7 bases are a match to TRBD1. With V trimmed by 11 bases and J by 0 bases, 13 bases remained unmatched. Germline values: CDR1 LNHDA, CDR2 SQIVND (reference sequence). CDR3 size: 17 residues. The CDR3: CAAEGGRVSSGANVLTF. CDR3 DNA sequence: TGTGCCGCAGAAGGGGGCAGGGTGTCCTCTGGGGCCAACGTCCTGACTTTC.

This chain uses TRBV6-5 with TRBJ2-4; D is unclear. V lost 5 bases to trimming and J lost 0 bases, with 11 bases between them. Germline loops: CDR1 MNHEY, CDR2 SVGAGI. The CDR3 spans 15 residues. CDR3: CASSPREIAKNIQYF. For the CDR3, the DNA is TGTGCCAGCAGTCCGCGAGAGATAGCCAAAAACATTCAGTACTTC.

V and J are TRBV28 and TRBJ1-1; D is unclear. Looked up from germline, CDR1 is MDHEN and CDR2 is SYDVKM. The ends were cut back, 3 bases at V and 4 bases at J, with 12 bases in the middle. There are 14 residues in the CDR3. The CDR3 nucleotides are TGTGCCAGCAGTTTGGGCCCCTCGTCCACTGAAGCTTTCTTT. Translation gives CASSLGPSSTEAFF.